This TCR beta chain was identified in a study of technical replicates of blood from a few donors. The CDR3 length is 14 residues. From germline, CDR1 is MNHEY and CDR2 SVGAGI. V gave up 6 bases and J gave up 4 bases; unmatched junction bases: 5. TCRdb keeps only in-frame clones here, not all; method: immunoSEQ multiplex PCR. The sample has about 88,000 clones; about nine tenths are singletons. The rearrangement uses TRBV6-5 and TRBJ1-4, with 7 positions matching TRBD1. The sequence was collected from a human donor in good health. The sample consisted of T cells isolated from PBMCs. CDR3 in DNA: TGTGCCAGCAGCCGACAGGGAAATAATGAAAAACTGTTTTTT. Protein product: CASSRQGNNEKLFF.